These 19 T cell receptor beta chains were all obtained from the same sample, sequenced in a study of response to subunit inactivated influenza vaccine. TCRdb passed the RT-PCR reads through MiXCR, listing each CDR3 protein once. The data show 650,000 to 800,000 distinct CDR3 sequences, 18% seen once. The specimen comprised PBMCs from blood, sampled 5 to 6 days after vaccination. The origin of the receptors is a man aged 45-65 years who received an inactivated influenza vaccine.

This clonotype appeared a few times. The chain employs TRBV20-1 and TRBJ2-6; D may correspond to TRBD1 or TRBD2 (5 bases each). This CDR3 spans 15 amino acids. V was clipped by 6 bases and J by 4 bases, with 16 bases between them. Germline loops: CDR1 DFQATT, CDR2 SNEGSKA (reference sequence). CDR3 amino acids: CSAPMRGTGANVLTF. The CDR3, as DNA: TGCAGTGCCCCCATGAGGGGAACGGGGGCCAACGTCCTGACTTTC.

The chain employs TRBV15 and TRBJ2-3; the D is unclear. Between the trimmed V and J ends, which lost 9 bases and 2 bases, there was a span of 12 bases. The CDR3 covers 13 residues. CDR1 and CDR2 (germline): LNHNV, YYDKDF (reference sequence). CDR3 region: CATQDENTDTQYF. The CDR3 DNA follows: TGTGCCACGCAGGACGAAAACACAGATACGCAGTATTTT.

Only a few counts were recorded for this clonotype. J is TRBJ2-7 and V is TRBV3-1; D call uncertain. The CDR3 sequence is 15 residues long. Germline loops: CDR1 LGHDT, CDR2 YNNKEL (reference sequence). The germline V and J ends were trimmed by 1 base and 6 bases, with 16 bases remaining between them. For the CDR3, the DNA is TGTGCCAGCAGCCAAGGGGTCCAAGTAGGATTCGAGCAGTACTTC. Protein sequence: CASSQGVQVGFEQYF.

The chain uses TRBV7-8 and TRBJ1-2; D gene unclear. V lost 1 base and J 2 bases, leaving 11 bases between the germline ends. The CDR3 is 15 residues long. CDR1 and CDR2 from the germline V gene are SGHVS and FQNEAQ. In DNA form, the CDR3 reads TGTGCCAGCAGCTTAGAATTTCCAGGCAACTATGGCTACACCTTC. This gives the protein CASSLEFPGNYGYTF.

This clonotype was seen a handful of times. This chain uses TRBV12-3 or TRBV12-4 with TRBJ2-3; a possible D gene is TRBD2 (7 bases). V was cut by 6 bases and J by 2 bases, with 18 bases left in between. The CDR3 sequence is 16 residues long. CDR3 sequence: CASSSRVRGPTDTQYF. CDR3 sequence (DNA): TGTGCCAGCAGCTCCCGTGTGCGGGGGCCCACAGATACGCAGTATTTT.

The CDR3 loop is CASSLGHRALYEQYF. For the CDR3, the DNA is TGCGCCAGCAGCTTGGGGCACAGGGCCCTCTACGAGCAGTACTTC. This chain joins TRBV5-1 and TRBJ2-7, with D possibly being TRBD1 (6 bases). Germline V CDR1 and CDR2: SGHRS, YFSETQ. This CDR3 is built from 15 residues. V was trimmed by 0 bases and J by 3 bases, leaving 13 bases between them. Full variable domain (outside the CDR3, taken from reference TRBV5-1 and TRBJ2-7): KAGVTQTPRYLIKTRGQQVTLSCSPISGHRSVSWYQQTPGQGLQFLFEYFSETQRNKGNFPGRFSGRQFSNSRSEMNVSTLELGDSALYLCASSLGHRALYEQYFGPGTRLTVT.

The chain is built from TRBV5-1 and TRBJ2-7; D is perhaps TRBD1 or TRBD2 (6 bases each). V shed 4 bases and J shed 7 bases, with 27 bases lying between them. This CDR3 is 17 amino acids long. CDR1 is SGHRS, CDR2 YFSETQ, per germline. For the CDR3, the DNA is TGCGCCAGCAGCCCCGAAGGGGGGAGGCACCTCGGGGGAGAGCAGTACTTC. It specifies CASSPEGGRHLGGEQYF.

The genes are TRBV29-1 and TRBJ2-7; TRBD1 agrees at 8 bases. The V and J ends lost 8 bases and 0 bases, in that order; junction bases with no gene match: 12. The CDR3 totals 15 residues. The V gene's germline CDR1 is SQVTM and CDR2 ANQGSEA. In nucleotides, the CDR3 is TGCAGCACTGGGAATGGACAGGGACTCTCCTACGAGCAGTACTTC. Translation gives CSTGNGQGLSYEQYF.

This clonotype has a handful of counts. The V and J genes are TRBV7-2 and TRBJ2-3, with 7 bases lining up with TRBD2. The CDR3 runs 12 residues. After removal of 5 bases from V and 4 bases from J, the junction contained 0 bases not matched to a gene. Germline CDR1 is SGHTA and CDR2 is FQGNSA. The CDR3 reads CASSGRADTQYF. The CDR3 DNA follows: TGTGCCAGCAGCGGGAGGGCAGATACGCAGTATTTT. Complete variable domain (other parts from reference TRBV7-2 and TRBJ2-3): GAGVSQSPSNKVTEKGKDVELRCDPISGHTALYWYRQSLGQGLEFLIYFQGNSAPDKSGLPSDRFSAERTGGSVSTLTIQRTQQEDSAVYLCASSGRADTQYFGPGTRLTVL.

This clonotype was counted only a few times. V gene TRBV5-1 combines with J gene TRBJ1-1; TRBD1 aligns across 9 bases. CDR3 length: 17 amino acids. V shed 6 bases and J 1 base; nucleotides not matched to a gene: 13. Germline-derived CDR1 and CDR2 are SGHRS and YFSETQ. The CDR3 bases are TGCGCCAGCATCCTGACAGGGGGACCGCAAACGAACACTGAAGCTTTCTTT. Translating gives CASILTGGPQTNTEAFF.

The sample holds a few counts of this clonotype. J is TRBJ1-1 and V is TRBV12-3 or TRBV12-4, with 9 bases matching TRBD1. The CDR3 loop spans 15 amino acids. Trimming took 6 bases from V and 5 from J; bases not matched to a gene: 10. The CDR3 region is CASSPTTGGRTEAFF. The DNA for the CDR3 is TGTGCCAGCAGCCCTACGACAGGGGGACGGACTGAAGCTTTCTTT.

This clonotype was seen a few times. V is TRBV4-1 and J is TRBJ1-6; D not resolved. Germline V lookup: CDR1 MGHRA, CDR2 YSYEKL. The germline V and J ends were trimmed by 1 base and 7 bases, with 14 bases remaining between them. The CDR3 runs 16 residues. CDR3 region: CASSQAIVRMNSPLHF. The CDR3 coding sequence is TGCGCCAGCAGCCAAGCGATAGTCAGGATGAATTCACCCCTCCACTTT.

The chain is built from TRBV11-2 and TRBJ2-1; 7 positions match TRBD2. CDR1 and CDR2 (germline): SGHAT, FQNNGV. The CDR3 covers 18 residues. V dropped 9 bases and J dropped 8; count of bases not matched to a gene: 25. CDR3: CARSQPWRAGTFDDEQFF. DNA of the CDR3: TGTGCCAGAAGCCAACCTTGGCGAGCGGGGACCTTTGATGATGAGCAGTTCTTC.

V usage is TRBV4-3 and J usage is TRBJ2-7; 8 nucleotides match TRBD2. V was clipped by 2 bases and J by 6 bases; unmatched bases: 12. This CDR3 has 16 amino acids. Germline assignment: CDR1 LGHNA and CDR2 YSLEER. The CDR3 DNA reads as TGCGCCAGCAGCCAACTACTAGCGGCCTTAGGCGCCGAGCAGTACTTC. The encoded protein is CASSQLLAALGAEQYF.

This clonotype was seen only a few times. This chain joins TRBV6-2 or TRBV6-3 and TRBJ2-1; 7 bases match TRBD2. V lost 0 bases, J lost 5 bases, and 4 bases stayed unmatched. The length of the CDR3 is 15 residues. CDR1 is MNHEY, CDR2 SVGEGT, per germline. The CDR3 here is CASSYSVTSNNEQFF. CDR3 DNA: TGTGCCAGCAGTTACTCGGTGACTAGCAACAATGAGCAGTTCTTC.

This clonotype appeared a few times. This chain links TRBV5-1 with TRBJ2-3; D is perhaps TRBD2 (5 bases). Germline V gene data show CDR1 as SGHRS and CDR2 as YFSETQ. V was trimmed by 6 bases and J by 0 bases, leaving 17 bases between them. CDR3 length: 16 amino acids. The CDR3 nucleotides are TGCGCCAGCACCGCGTTATTAGGAGGTAGCACAGATACGCAGTATTTT. It codes for CASTALLGGSTDTQYF.

The chain recombines TRBV27 with TRBJ2-7, with 7 bases that match TRBD1. Germline CDR1 reads MNHEY; CDR2 reads SMNVEV (reference sequence). V gave up 5 bases and J gave up 2 bases; unmatched junction bases: 6. The CDR3 length is 14 residues. CDR3 sequence (DNA): TGTGCCAGCAGTAAATCGACAGGGACCTACGAGCAGTACTTC. Amino acids: CASSKSTGTYEQYF.

This clonotype has just a few counts. The rearrangement links TRBV7-9 to TRBJ1-1, with D possibly TRBD1 on 5 matching bases. V was clipped by 8 bases and J by 0 bases, with 16 bases between them. Germline V gene sequence: CDR1 SEHNR, CDR2 FQNEAQ (reference sequence). The CDR3 contains 15 residues. In nucleotides, the CDR3 is TGTGCCAGCGACCCACTGGACAACGTGAACACTGAAGCTTTCTTT. Its translation: CASDPLDNVNTEAFF.

This clonotype was observed many times. The chain carries TRBV5-1 and TRBJ2-7; tentatively, D is TRBD2 (5 bases). CDR3 length: 14 amino acids. Germline assignment: CDR1 SGHRS and CDR2 YFSETQ. V was cut by 0 bases and J by 4 bases, with 11 bases left in between. CDR3 residues: CASSLELGLYEQYF. The CDR3 nucleotides read TGCGCCAGCAGCTTGGAGCTAGGACTGTACGAGCAGTACTTC.